This T cell receptor beta chain was retrieved from a study of CD8 T cells in Susac syndrome. Sequencing of TCR beta was performed on blood CD8+ T cells and on blood CD4+ T cells. The authors negatively isolated CD8+ and CD4+ T cells and FACS-enriched TEMRA cells. When the RNA was reverse transcribed, random hexamers were used with an input of roughly 0.5 to 1 ug. TCR beta CDR3 was amplified by immunoSEQ covering 54 Vbeta and 13 Jbeta. TCRdb reanalysed the immunoSEQ multiplex PCR reads using MiXCR and keeps one entry per CDR3 protein. The sample gives approximately 220,000 distinct CDR3 sequences, around nine tenths of which show up once; about 0.12% is in the top ten. The germline V and J ends were trimmed by 2 bases and 0 bases, with 8 bases remaining between them. The length of the CDR3 is 15 residues.

The sequence was obtained from a human donor with multiple sclerosis. The rearrangement uses TRBV23-1 and TRBJ2-1; D unclear. TRBV23-1 is reported as an ORF; its role is uncertain. Sequenced material: CD8+ T cells from PBMCs. CDR3 loop: CASSQGKSSYNEQFF. The CDR3 DNA sequence: TGCGCCAGCAGTCAAGGCAAGAGCTCCTACAATGAGCAGTTCTTC.